The 15 T cell receptor beta chains reported below all come from one sample, sequenced in a study of shared clonotypes between healthy human individuals (dated by TCRdb to 2018 to 2020). Library creation used the immunoSEQ multiplex PCR assay. The table was pulled from immuneACCESS by TCRdb, which kept in-frame rearrangements only. Such tables lose some clones; where checked, under half of the loss comes from unresolved V genes, and the rest has no known cause. For this sample there are about a million clones; 70% to 80% appear just once. Roughly 0.83% of the sample lies in the top ten. The sample comprised memory CD4+ T cells from PBMCs. The cell subset or site label, as the study defines it: CD45RA-negative fraction. The receptor set was obtained from a man aged 18 to 29 in good health. Some clones in this sample may be carry-over from other donors' samples.

In this sample, this clone turned up once. This sequence may be a read error, since a much larger clone differs from it by one base. In the same sample, other DNA sequences code for this CDR3. V gene TRBV5-4 combines with J gene TRBJ1-1, with D unclear. Trimming shortened V by 4 bases and J by 0 bases, and 1 base separated the two germline ends. The CDR3 sequence is 11 residues long. The germline CDR1 and CDR2 sequences are SGHNT and YYREEE (reference sequence). CDR3 amino acids: CASSLNTEAFF. As DNA, the CDR3 is TGTGCCAGCAGCCTGAACACTGAAGCTTTCTTT.

The chain combines TRBV5-1 with TRBJ1-2, with 10 bases lining up with TRBD1. The V gene end was trimmed by 4 bases and the J gene end by 6 bases; junction bases not matched to a gene: 3. This CDR3 is built from 13 residues. Germline V gene lookup returns CDR1 SGHRS and CDR2 YFSETQ. DNA of the CDR3: TGCGCCAGCAGCGCTGGGACAGGGGATGGCTACACCTTC. Encoded protein: CASSAGTGDGYTF.

This clone has more than one count but fewer than ten. The CDR3 sequence is CASLPGTNYNEQFF. The CDR3 DNA sequence: TGTGCCAGCCTTCCCGGGACTAACTACAATGAGCAGTTCTTC. V and J are TRBV25-1 and TRBJ2-1; 7 nucleotides align to TRBD2. Trimming took 8 bases from V and 3 from J; bases not matched to a gene: 7. The germline gives CDR1 MGHDK, CDR2 SYGVNS. This CDR3 comprises 14 residues.

The chain has TRBV27 and TRBJ1-1, with 8 bases identical to TRBD1. The CDR3 length is 15 residues. V lost 4 bases to trimming and J lost 5 bases; unmatched junction nucleotides: 9. Germline values: CDR1 MNHEY, CDR2 SMNVEV (reference sequence). The CDR3 coding sequence is TGTGCCAGCAGTTCTCCCGGACAGGGAAAGACTGAAGCTTTCTTT. This gives the protein CASSSPGQGKTEAFF.

The rearrangement uses TRBV4-2 and TRBJ2-2; 11 bases align to TRBD2. The CDR3 contains 18 residues. The germline V gene has CDR1 LGHNA and CDR2 YNFKEQ. The ends lost 4 bases at V and 1 base at J; junction bases unmatched: 8. The CDR3 DNA is TGTGCCAGCAGCCTCACTAGCGGGGGTCTGGGGAACACCGGGGAGCTGTTTTTT. This codes for CASSLTSGGLGNTGELFF.

This chain connects TRBV21-1 to TRBJ2-6; the table names TRBD1, a call not compared with the DNA. TRBV21-1 is termed a pseudogene. The CDR3 runs to 20 residues. CDR3 in amino acids: CASSKARGQGTLSGANVLTF. The DNA of the CDR3 is TGTGCCAGCAGCAAAGCGCGGGGACAGGGAACACTCTCTGGGGCCAACGTCCTGACTTTC.

V gene TRBV18 combines with J gene TRBJ2-3, with D perhaps matching TRBD2 (6 bases). The V gene's germline CDR1 is KGHSH and CDR2 LQKENI. V lost 6 bases to trimming and J lost 3 bases, with 16 bases between them. The CDR3 covers 15 residues. CDR3: CASSPSSERTDTQYF. The CDR3 coding sequence is TGTGCCAGCTCTCCTTCTAGCGAACGAACAGATACGCAGTATTTT.

The chain recombines TRBV5-4 with TRBJ2-1; D is ambiguous. CDR1 and CDR2 from the germline V gene are SGHNT and YYREEE (reference sequence). This CDR3 spans 13 amino acids. Trimming took off 4 bases at V and 4 bases at J, with 9 bases between the two ends. In DNA form, the CDR3 reads TGTGCCAGCAGCCATCCCGATTACAATGAGCAGTTCTTC. Protein: CASSHPDYNEQFF.

The rearrangement uses TRBV6-1 and TRBJ1-2, with 8 bases lining up with TRBD1. Germline CDR1 is MNHNS and CDR2 is SASEGT. The CDR3 loop spans 13 amino acids. V gave up 6 bases and J gave up 7 bases; unmatched junction bases: 7. CDR3 protein: CASRTEQGAGYTF. In nucleotides, the CDR3 is TGTGCCAGCAGAACCGAGCAGGGGGCTGGCTACACCTTC.

The J gene is TRBJ2-3, the V gene TRBV19, with D perhaps being TRBD1 or TRBD2 (6 bases each). Trimming left V 5 bases short and J 3 bases short, with 18 bases between. The CDR3 sequence is 16 residues long. CDR1 is LNHDA and CDR2 is SQIVND in the germline V gene (reference sequence). The CDR3 sequence: CASSPWTAAGTDTQYF. The CDR3, as DNA: TGTGCCAGTAGTCCGTGGACAGCGGCGGGAACAGATACGCAGTATTTT.

The rearrangement links TRBV5-1 to TRBJ1-2; TRBD1 aligns across 10 bases. The CDR3 is 16 amino acids. Germline lookup yields CDR1 SGHRS and CDR2 YFSETQ. The V and J ends lost 0 bases and 4 bases, in that order; junction bases with no gene match: 6. The CDR3 is CASSLGQGAAGYGYTF. The CDR3 DNA reads as TGCGCCAGCAGCTTGGGACAGGGGGCAGCGGGCTATGGCTACACCTTC.

The chain recombines TRBV5-4 with TRBJ2-5; D is unresolved. This CDR3 is 13 amino acids long. The germline CDR1 and CDR2 sequences are SGHNT and YYREEE (reference sequence). V was cut by 3 bases and J by 3 bases, with 9 bases left in between. CDR3 sequence (DNA): TGTGCCAGCAGCTCCCCGTCGGAAGAGACCCAGTACTTC. It is translated as CASSSPSEETQYF.

This clone was recorded only once. At the DNA level, this CDR3 is encoded by other sequences in the same sample as well. The chain employs TRBV7-2 and TRBJ2-3, with 7 bases matching TRBD2. V gave up 1 base and J gave up 0 bases; unmatched junction bases: 4. The CDR3 is 16 amino acids. Germline CDR1 and CDR2: SGHTA and FQGNSA. CDR3 protein: CASSLVGGGSTDTQYF. CDR3 nucleotide sequence: TGTGCCAGCAGCTTAGTGGGCGGGGGAAGCACAGATACGCAGTATTTT.

This sequence joins TRBV28 and TRBJ1-3; D may be TRBD1 (5 bases). Trimming pared 2 bases from V and 7 bases from J, leaving 21 bases between. The CDR3 spans 17 residues. Germline V gene sequence: CDR1 MDHEN, CDR2 SYDVKM. In DNA, the CDR3 is TGTGCCAGCAGTTTAAATTTGGGTCCAGGGATCGGGAACACCATATATTTT. Residues: CASSLNLGPGIGNTIYF.

Worth noting for this clone: An end of the junction differs from the germline gene, which may be a read error. The chain combines TRBV2 with TRBJ1-2; D remains ambiguous. The germline CDR1 and CDR2 sequences are SNHLY and FYNNEI. The CDR3 consists of 12 residues. CDR3 in DNA: TGTGCCAGCAGTGAAGGGGCCTCCGCAGGCCTCTTC. Translated: CASSEGASAGLF.